This record concerns one T cell receptor (beta chain) sequence. What it binds is unknown. This sample is part of a study of identical twins. General study points: Conclusions were drawn cross-sectionally by statistical analysis, without following the same donors.

Germline V gene data show CDR1 as SQVTM and CDR2 as ANQGSEA. The CDR3 spans 14 residues. Trimming cost V 3 bases and J 1 base; bases outside gene matches: 5. Template switching added a universal primer site, and cDNA bore unique molecular identifiers. A single record per CDR3 protein comes from TCRdb applying MiXCR to the 5' RACE reads. Of some 600,000 distinct CDR3 sequences listed, around 7.5% are singletons. These sequences were also reported in another study, on yellow fever vaccine responses in identical twins.

This sequence joins TRBV29-1 and TRBJ2-7; the match to TRBD1 covers 8 bases. This receptor was taken from a young woman in good health. The sample comprised PBMCs. The DNA of the CDR3 is TGCAGCGTTGAGGACAGGGCCGAATCCTACGAGCAGTACTTC. It specifies CSVEDRAESYEQYF.